The rows below give T cell receptor beta chains drawn from one sample of a study of blood T cell repertoires in COVID-19. Profiled with immunoSEQ multiplex PCR; TCRdb holds only in-frame clones, not every one. Among 50,000 or so clones listed, 83% were seen once. Sequenced material: peripheral blood. The source is a man in his forties with acute or convalescent COVID-19. Both conserved end residues are part of each CDR3. Each record gives: CDR3 protein, CDR3 DNA, clone size, J gene, D gene, V gene. A D gene is named only where the DNA matches it firmly. Size is omitted from some rows. Given values are once, few, many or a class for expanded clones.

CDR3 protein: CASSIGLANEQYF; CDR3 DNA: TGTGCCAGTAGTATCGGGCTAGCCAACGAGCAGTACTTC; clone size: -; J gene: TRBJ2-7; D gene: -; V gene: TRBV19
CDR3 protein: CATSPDKNYGYTF; CDR3 DNA: TGTGCCACCAGCCCCGACAAGAACTATGGCTACACCTTC; clone size: -; J gene: TRBJ1-2; D gene: -; V gene: TRBV15
CDR3 protein: CASSWGGLAGQETQYF; CDR3 DNA: TGTGCCAGCAGCTGGGGGGGACTAGCGGGGCAAGAGACCCAGTACTTC; clone size: -; J gene: TRBJ2-5; D gene: TRBD2; V gene: TRBV5-5
CDR3 protein: CASSFRDSGANVLTF; CDR3 DNA: TGTGCCAGCAGCTTTCGGGACTCTGGGGCCAACGTCCTGACTTTC; clone size: -; J gene: TRBJ2-6; D gene: -; V gene: TRBV7-8
CDR3 protein: CASSGGLAGAETQYF; CDR3 DNA: TGTGCCAGCAGCGGAGGACTAGCGGGGGCTGAGACCCAGTACTTC; clone size: -; J gene: TRBJ2-5; D gene: TRBD2; V gene: TRBV11-3
CDR3 protein: CATSRQTGGGSPLHF; CDR3 DNA: TGTGCCACCAGCAGGCAGACAGGGGGCGGTTCACCCCTCCACTTT; clone size: -; J gene: TRBJ1-6; D gene: TRBD1; V gene: TRBV15
CDR3 protein: CASSLARQAGWNSPLHF; CDR3 DNA: TGTGCCAGCAGCTTAGCGCGGCAGGCGGGCTGGAATTCACCCCTCCACTTT; clone size: few; J gene: TRBJ1-6; D gene: -; V gene: TRBV7-9
CDR3 protein: CAWQLAYSTDTQYF; CDR3 DNA: TGTGCCTGGCAGCTAGCGTATAGCACAGATACGCAGTATTTT; clone size: many; J gene: TRBJ2-3; D gene: -; V gene: TRBV30
CDR3 protein: CASSIPDSRVQPQHF; CDR3 DNA: TGTGCCAGTAGTATACCCGACAGCCGTGTTCAGCCCCAGCATTTT; clone size: once; J gene: TRBJ1-5; D gene: -; V gene: TRBV19
CDR3 protein: CASSSHRDSNQPQHF; CDR3 DNA: TGTGCCAGCAGCTCCCACAGGGATAGCAATCAGCCCCAGCATTTT; clone size: once; J gene: TRBJ1-5; D gene: -; V gene: TRBV7-2
CDR3 protein: CASSYWDRSDTIYF; CDR3 DNA: TGCGCCAGCAGCTACTGGGACAGATCTGACACCATATATTTT; clone size: -; J gene: TRBJ1-3; D gene: TRBD1; V gene: TRBV5-1
CDR3 protein: CASSSRGRERGSYNEQFF; CDR3 DNA: TGTGCCAGCAGCTCGAGGGGGCGCGAGCGGGGGTCCTACAATGAGCAGTTCTTC; clone size: once; J gene: TRBJ2-1; D gene: -; V gene: TRBV7-6
CDR3 protein: CASSPGTGGLREQYF; CDR3 DNA: TGTGCCAGCAGCCCCGGGACAGGGGGCCTCAGAGAGCAGTACTTC; clone size: -; J gene: TRBJ2-7; D gene: TRBD1; V gene: TRBV5-6
CDR3 protein: CASSLRGGRKPQHF; CDR3 DNA: TGTGCCAGCAGTCTTCGGGGGGGGCGAAAGCCCCAGCATTTT; clone size: -; J gene: TRBJ1-5; D gene: -; V gene: TRBV6-5
CDR3 protein: CASSYTGANYGYTF; CDR3 DNA: TGTGCCAGCAGTTACACAGGGGCTAACTATGGCTACACCTTC; clone size: -; J gene: TRBJ1-2; D gene: TRBD1; V gene: TRBV6-5
CDR3 protein: CASSLAGGAGNTIYF; CDR3 DNA: TGCGCCAGCAGCTTGGCGGGGGGCGCTGGAAACACCATATATTTT; clone size: -; J gene: TRBJ1-3; D gene: -; V gene: TRBV5-1
CDR3 protein: CASSPHALAGDGGYNEQFF; CDR3 DNA: TGTGCCAGCAGCCCTCATGCGCTAGCGGGGGATGGAGGCTACAATGAGCAGTTCTTC; clone size: once; J gene: TRBJ2-1; D gene: TRBD2; V gene: TRBV4-2
CDR3 protein: CASSYSTLYEQYF; CDR3 DNA: TGTGCCAGCAGTTACTCGACTTTATACGAGCAGTACTTC; clone size: few; J gene: TRBJ2-7; D gene: -; V gene: TRBV6-6
CDR3 protein: CATAGTGISETQYF; CDR3 DNA: TGTGCCACGGCCGGGACAGGGATATCGGAGACCCAGTACTTC; clone size: -; J gene: TRBJ2-5; D gene: TRBD1; V gene: TRBV6-5
CDR3 protein: CASSQDPASGEKFSYEQYF; CDR3 DNA: TGTGCCAGCAGCCAAGATCCTGCTAGCGGGGAAAAGTTCTCCTACGAGCAGTACTTC; clone size: many; J gene: TRBJ2-7; D gene: TRBD2; V gene: TRBV14
CDR3 protein: CSVAPAGETQYF; CDR3 DNA: TGCAGCGTTGCCCCGGCGGGAGAGACCCAGTACTTC; clone size: -; J gene: TRBJ2-5; D gene: -; V gene: TRBV29-1
CDR3 protein: CASSFEGGSGNTIYF; CDR3 DNA: TGTGCCAGCAGCTTCGAAGGGGGCTCTGGAAACACCATATATTTT; clone size: -; J gene: TRBJ1-3; D gene: -; V gene: TRBV7-2
CDR3 protein: CASRGQGGYEQYF; CDR3 DNA: TGTGCCAGCAGGGGACAGGGGGGATACGAGCAGTACTTC; clone size: few; J gene: TRBJ2-7; D gene: TRBD1; V gene: TRBV6-5
CDR3 protein: CASSLVAQGGSPLHF; CDR3 DNA: TGTGCCAGCAGCTTAGTGGCCCAGGGTGGCTCACCCCTCCACTTT; clone size: few; J gene: TRBJ1-6; D gene: -; V gene: TRBV7-8
CDR3 protein: CATPGGRNNSPLHF; CDR3 DNA: TGTGCCACCCCTGGGGGGAGGAATAATTCACCCCTCCACTTT; clone size: -; J gene: TRBJ1-6; D gene: -; V gene: TRBV6-5
CDR3 protein: CASNQQGNAQPQHF; CDR3 DNA: TGCGCCAGCAATCAACAGGGCAACGCACAGCCCCAGCATTTT; clone size: -; J gene: TRBJ1-5; D gene: -; V gene: TRBV10-2
CDR3 protein: CASGFRGLGDTQYF; CDR3 DNA: TGCGCCAGCGGATTTCGGGGGTTAGGAGATACGCAGTATTTT; clone size: -; J gene: TRBJ2-3; D gene: -; V gene: TRBV5-1
CDR3 protein: CAWSGRRGISNEKLFF; CDR3 DNA: TGTGCCTGGAGTGGCCGACGCGGTATTTCTAATGAAAAACTGTTTTTT; clone size: -; J gene: TRBJ1-4; D gene: -; V gene: TRBV30
CDR3 protein: CASIIKWTGEVPTNEKLFF; CDR3 DNA: TGCGCCAGCATAATAAAGTGGACAGGAGAAGTCCCAACTAATGAAAAACTGTTTTTT; clone size: -; J gene: TRBJ1-4; D gene: TRBD1; V gene: TRBV4-1
CDR3 protein: CASRRQVNTEAFF; CDR3 DNA: TGTGCCAGCAGACGACAGGTGAACACTGAAGCTTTCTTT; clone size: once; J gene: TRBJ1-1; D gene: -; V gene: TRBV6-5
CDR3 protein: CASSWRGGKYTDTQYF; CDR3 DNA: TGTGCCAGCAGCTGGAGGGGCGGGAAATACACAGATACGCAGTATTTT; clone size: -; J gene: TRBJ2-3; D gene: -; V gene: TRBV11-2
CDR3 protein: CASSLVGQGPGFNQPQHF; CDR3 DNA: TGTGCCAGCAGCTTAGTAGGACAGGGGCCAGGGTTCAATCAGCCCCAGCATTTT; clone size: -; J gene: TRBJ1-5; D gene: TRBD1; V gene: TRBV7-8
CDR3 protein: CASRRGMNTEAFF; CDR3 DNA: TGTGCCAGCCGAAGGGGCATGAACACTGAAGCTTTCTTT; clone size: -; J gene: TRBJ1-1; D gene: -; V gene: TRBV28
CDR3 protein: CASSSREGRYEQYF; CDR3 DNA: TGCGCCAGCAGCTCACGGGAGGGCCGCTACGAGCAGTACTTC; clone size: -; J gene: TRBJ2-7; D gene: TRBD2; V gene: TRBV5-1
CDR3 protein: CASSVSVGLVAYTQYF; CDR3 DNA: TGTGCCAGCAGTGTGAGTGTCGGACTAGTGGCATATACGCAGTATTTT; clone size: -; J gene: TRBJ2-3; D gene: TRBD2; V gene: TRBV6-1